The 4 T cell receptor beta chains given below trace back to one sample, sequenced in a study of T cell responses to AZD1222 COVID-19 vaccine. Assay used: immunoSEQ multiplex PCR; TCRdb lists only in-frame clones, some missing. The sample contains approximately 120,000 clones, approximately 91% of which appear only once. Material: peripheral blood, obtained on day 0 of MenACWY control vaccination. The receptors come from an adult in good health.

The chain links TRBV5-1 to TRBJ2-2, with TRBD1 as a possible D gene (6 bases). This CDR3 has 20 amino acids. V gave up 5 bases and J gave up 4 bases, with 30 bases separating them. Germline lookup yields CDR1 SGHRS and CDR2 YFSETQ. Written as DNA, the CDR3 is TGCGCCAGCAGGCAGCAGGGGTCTAGGGTCCTCCGAACACCCACCGGGGAGCTGTTTTTT. Translation: CASRQQGSRVLRTPTGELFF.

The chain has TRBV5-1 and TRBJ1-1, with 9 nucleotides matching TRBD1. The CDR3 contains 17 residues. V was pared by 4 bases and J by 3 bases, with 13 bases of the junction left unmatched. The germline CDR1 and CDR2 sequences are SGHRS and YFSETQ. The CDR3 DNA reads as TGCGCCAGCAGCAACCTGGGGACAGGGCCGAGGGACACTGAAGCTTTCTTT. It translates to CASSNLGTGPRDTEAFF. Full variable domain (rest looked up from reference TRBV5-1 and TRBJ1-1): KAGVTQTPRYLIKTRGQQVTLSCSPISGHRSVSWYQQTPGQGLQFLFEYFSETQRNKGNFPGRFSGRQFSNSRSEMNVSTLELGDSALYLCASSNLGTGPRDTEAFFGQGTRLTVV.

The chain employs TRBV18 and TRBJ2-2, with D uncertain. CDR3 length: 18 residues. CDR1 is KGHSH and CDR2 is LQKENI in the germline V gene. Trimming cost V 2 bases and J 5 bases, with 21 bases left between them. CDR3 DNA: TGTGCCAGCTCACCAATCCGGCTAGTTCCTTTAAAGACCGGGGAGCTGTTTTTT. Residues: CASSPIRLVPLKTGELFF.

This rearrangement joins TRBV6-1 to TRBJ1-5, with D possibly being TRBD1 (5 bases). The CDR3 is 14 amino acids. V dropped 3 bases and J dropped 7 bases, with 13 bases sitting between them. Germline CDR1 and CDR2: MNHNS and SASEGT. CDR3 protein: CASSEMRQGQPQHF. DNA of the CDR3: TGTGCCAGCAGTGAGATGAGGCAGGGCCAGCCCCAGCATTTT.